This TCR beta chain is drawn from a study of blood T cell repertoires in COVID-19. Study at large: The origin of the acute and convalescent COVID-19 samples was the United States, Italy and Spain. From T cells, B-cell-depleted T cells, or PBMCs came the material, which was cDNA or gDNA.

As originally analysed: Estimation of nucleated cell counts relied on the amplification of reference gene primers. Generated by immunoSEQ multiplex PCR, the TCRdb table keeps only in-frame clones and is missing some. Clonal size and the V and J genes are those of that table, whereas D and trimming came from the DNA. Among approximately 300,000 clones, around 92% were seen once, and the ten largest hold 5% to 7.5%. The CDR3 length is 16 residues. Trimming pared 5 bases from V and 4 bases from J, leaving 18 bases between. Germline CDR1 and CDR2: SGHTA and FQGNSA. Sequenced input: peripheral blood. The J gene is TRBJ2-1, the V gene TRBV7-2; a possible D gene is TRBD2 (5 bases). This clonotype was obtained from a man between 18 and 29 years old who had recovered from COVID-19. DNA of the CDR3: TGTGCCAGCAGCGATAACCCCGGACTGCATTACAATGAGCAGTTCTTC. This encodes CASSDNPGLHYNEQFF.